These 15 T cell receptor beta chains came from one sample sequenced in a study of regulatory T cells in long-lasting Graves disease. Noted time point: persistent/refractory GD, antithyroid drugs over 5 years with positive TRAb. Making the TCR library involved RNA that had been extracted from PBMCs. In building TCR beta libraries, iRepertoire HTBI primers were used together with Arm-PCR of CDR3 regions. TCRdb reanalysed the multiplex PCR reads using MiXCR and keeps one entry per CDR3 protein. The table records around 340,000 distinct CDR3 sequences, around a fifth of them present only once. Here the sequenced sample was peripheral blood mononuclear cells (PBMCs), taken when the disease was refractory, from a patient treated with antithyroid drugs. The source is a female donor with Graves disease.

This clonotype occurred many times. V and J are TRBV28 and TRBJ1-1; D is undetermined. Trimming took off 7 bases at V and 0 bases at J, with 12 bases between the two ends. There are 14 residues in the CDR3. The germline V gene encodes CDR1 MDHEN and CDR2 SYDVKM. The CDR3 spells CASTPEGVNTEAFF. DNA for the CDR3: TGTGCCAGCACCCCCGAGGGAGTGAACACTGAAGCTTTCTTT.

Comment on this clonotype: This may be a read error: a much more frequent sequence differs by one nucleotide. The chain employs TRBV6-2 or TRBV6-3 and TRBJ1-2; a weak D match, TRBD1 (6 bases). V was cut by 5 bases and J by 3 bases, with 22 bases left in between. This CDR3 spans 17 amino acids. Germline V gene data show CDR1 as MNHEY and CDR2 as SVGEGT. CDR3 nucleotide sequence: TGTGCCAGCAGTCACGGCGGGGACACATTAACGGACTATGGCTACACCTTC. This gives the protein CASSHGGDTLTDYGYTF.

This clonotype was counted ten times or more. The chain couples TRBV20-1 to TRBJ2-7; 7 bases agree with TRBD2. This CDR3 is built from 14 residues. The V gene's germline CDR1 is DFQATT and CDR2 SNEGSKA (reference sequence). V shed 1 base and J 6 bases; nucleotides not matched to a gene: 9. CDR3 DNA sequence: TGCAGTGCTAGAGCACGGGACTATCGGGCCGAGCAGTACTTC. It translates to CSARARDYRAEQYF.

This clonotype has more than one count but fewer than ten. The J gene is TRBJ2-7, the V gene TRBV29-1, with D possibly called TRBD1 or TRBD2 (5 bases each). The CDR3 consists of 11 residues. Germline V gene sequence: CDR1 SQVTM, CDR2 ANQGSEA. The V and J ends lost 7 bases and 1 base respectively, with 8 bases between them. Here the CDR3 reads CSAGASYEQYF. The CDR3 nucleotides are TGCAGCGCCGGGGCTTCCTACGAGCAGTACTTC.

A few counts support this clonotype. The chain links TRBV4-1 to TRBJ2-5, with D possibly being TRBD1 or TRBD2 (5 bases each). The CDR3 totals 15 residues. Germline V gene data show CDR1 as MGHRA and CDR2 as YSYEKL. V lost 2 bases and J lost 4, with 14 bases in between. The CDR3 DNA reads as TGCGCCAGCAGCCAAAGTCCTGGGGGTGGAGAGACCCAGTACTTC. Amino acids: CASSQSPGGGETQYF.

The CDR3 DNA follows: TGTGCCTGGAGGGAGACAGGGGTCAATCAGCCCCAGCATTTT. Translated, it gives CAWRETGVNQPQHF. The V call is TRBV30, the J call TRBJ1-5, with TRBD1 identical over 8 bases. The trim removed 3 bases at V and 3 bases at J, leaving 4 bases unmatched. This CDR3 contains 14 residues. CDR1 is GTSNPN and CDR2 is SVGIG in the germline V gene (reference sequence).

The genes are TRBV5-1 and TRBJ2-4; D possibly corresponds to TRBD2 (7 bases). The V and J ends lost 1 base and 8 bases respectively, with 10 bases between them. The CDR3 is 13 residues long. Germline lookup yields CDR1 SGHRS and CDR2 YFSETQ. The CDR3: CASSLSGTHIQYF. For the CDR3, the DNA is TGCGCCAGCAGCTTGAGCGGGACACACATTCAGTACTTC. The whole variable domain, filled in from reference TRBV5-1 and TRBJ2-4, reads KAGVTQTPRYLIKTRGQQVTLSCSPISGHRSVSWYQQTPGQGLQFLFEYFSETQRNKGNFPGRFSGRQFSNSRSEMNVSTLELGDSALYLCASSLSGTHIQYFGAGTRLSVL.

This clonotype was picked up a small number of times. V is TRBV6-2 or TRBV6-3 and J is TRBJ2-3, with D possibly matching TRBD2 (5 bases). V was trimmed by 0 bases and J by 2 bases, leaving 12 bases between them. This CDR3 comprises 16 residues. CDR1 is MNHEY and CDR2 is SVGEGT in the germline V gene. The CDR3 sequence: CASSYSRAEITDTQYF. The CDR3 nucleotides read TGTGCCAGCAGTTACTCGAGGGCAGAAATCACAGATACGCAGTATTTT.

This clonotype turned up a few times. This sequence joins TRBV29-1 and TRBJ2-5; D call uncertain. With 1 base removed from V and 5 bases from J, the gap between germline ends came to 23 bases. The CDR3 runs to 17 residues. Per the germline V gene, CDR1 is SQVTM and CDR2 is ANQGSEA. This CDR3 reads CSVEGEAEGLYWETQYF. The CDR3 DNA sequence: TGCAGCGTTGAAGGTGAGGCGGAAGGGCTTTATTGGGAGACCCAGTACTTC.

This clonotype was counted at least ten times. The V gene is TRBV6-1, the J gene TRBJ1-2, with D hard to call. CDR1 and CDR2 from the germline V gene are MNHNS and SASEGT. V lost 2 bases and J lost 1, with 14 bases in between. This CDR3 has 16 residues. The CDR3 DNA is TGTGCCAGCAGTGAATGGGCGGGGAACAATAACTATGGCTACACCTTC. Translation: CASSEWAGNNNYGYTF.

There are many counts of this clonotype. This chain links TRBV2 with TRBJ2-7, with D unclear. The CDR3 covers 14 residues. The germline gives CDR1 SNHLY, CDR2 FYNNEI. Trimming removed 7 bases from V and 6 bases from J, with 19 bases in between. In DNA form, the CDR3 reads TGTGCCAGCATCGAAGAGGATCTCGGTAGCGAGCAGTACTTC. This codes for CASIEEDLGSEQYF.

V and J are TRBV28 and TRBJ2-1; 8 bases are shared with TRBD2. This CDR3 comprises 13 residues. Germline trimming cut 8 bases from V and 5 bases from J; bases unmatched to any gene: 5. Germline CDR1 MDHEN, CDR2 SYDVKM. The CDR3, as DNA: TGTGCCAGCGGGGAGCGGGAGAACAATGAGCAGTTCTTC. Translated: CASGERENNEQFF.

This clonotype was seen repeatedly, ten times or more. This sequence joins TRBV12-3 or TRBV12-4 and TRBJ2-7, with TRBD2 matching 9 bases. V trimming: 3 bases; J trimming: 4 bases; junction bases outside the gene matches: 7. CDR3 size: 15 residues. CDR3 coding DNA: TGTGCCAGCAGTTTTCTCGCGGGAGGGCCGTACGAGCAGTACTTC. Translation: CASSFLAGGPYEQYF.

This clonotype was seen only a few times. The V call is TRBV3-1, the J call TRBJ2-7; TRBD2 matches at 10 bases. CDR1 and CDR2 from the germline V gene are LGHDT and YNNKEL (reference sequence). J was trimmed by 4 bases and V by 2 bases; bases with no gene match: 8. This CDR3 region has 16 residues. The CDR3 region is CASSQWSSGRGYEQYF. Here the CDR3 DNA reads TGTGCCAGCAGCCAATGGTCTAGCGGGAGAGGGTACGAGCAGTACTTC.

Ten or more counts support this clonotype. This chain connects TRBV2 to TRBJ1-2; maybe TRBD1 (5 bases). V was cut by 1 base and J by 8 bases, with 14 bases left in between. This CDR3 spans 14 amino acids. CDR1 is SNHLY and CDR2 is FYNNEI in the germline V gene. The DNA for the CDR3 is TGTGCCAGCAGTGAAGGGGTTGGGGGACGAGGCTACACCTTC. This translates into CASSEGVGGRGYTF.